The sequence of this T cell receptor (beta chain) was determined in a study of blood T cell repertoires in COVID-19. Study summary: From the United States, Italy and Spain came samples of acute and convalescent COVID-19.

Measured with immunoSEQ multiplex PCR; TCRdb has only the in-frame clones, and not every one. The sample records around 75,000 clones, 75% to 85% being singletons. The source is a woman older than 75 with active or convalescent COVID-19. Material for sequencing was peripheral blood.

The CDR3 DNA reads TGTGCCAGCAGCTTAACACCTTTGGCCGAGCAGTACTTC. Its translation is CASSLTPLAEQYF. The J gene is TRBJ2-7, the V gene TRBV7-3; D is ambiguous. This CDR3 region has 13 residues. V lost 0 bases, J lost 6 bases, and 9 bases lay in between. CDR1 SGHTA and CDR2 FQGTGA come from the germline V gene.